The 22 T cell receptor beta chains presented below share a single source sample, sequenced in a study of T cell responses to AZD1222 COVID-19 vaccine. Some clones are missing from TCRdb's copy, which holds only in-frame ones; the method was immunoSEQ multiplex PCR. The repertoire holds around 140,000 clones, with nearly 95% as singletons. Sequencing used peripheral blood, obtained on day 0 of AZD1222 vaccination. Every receptor here comes from an adult in good health.

V gene TRBV10-3 combines with J gene TRBJ1-2; 9 positions agree with TRBD1. V dropped 8 bases and J dropped 0; count of bases not matched to a gene: 10. The CDR3 extends over 16 amino acids. The germline V gene encodes CDR1 ENHRY and CDR2 SYGVKD. CDR3 coding DNA: TGTGCCATCTTGGACAGGGGCGGTGGTCCTAACTATGGCTACACCTTC. This gives the protein CAILDRGGGPNYGYTF.

The chain combines TRBV25-1 with TRBJ2-1; possibly TRBD2 for D (5 bases). CDR1 is MGHDK and CDR2 is SYGVNS in the germline V gene. Trimming removed 5 bases at V and 3 bases at J, with 11 bases between. This CDR3 is 14 amino acids long. CDR3 sequence (DNA): TGTGCCAGCAGTTCCAGCGGCCTCTACAATGAGCAGTTCTTC. It is translated as CASSSSGLYNEQFF.

This clone was detected only once. The chain links TRBV3-1 (or the pseudogene TRBV3-2) to TRBJ2-4; 8 bases are shared with TRBD1. The trim removed 9 bases at V and 1 base at J, leaving 5 bases unmatched. The germline CDR1 and CDR2 sequences are LGHDT and YNNKEL (reference sequence). The CDR3 is made up of 14 amino acids. Written as DNA, the CDR3 is TGTGCCAGTAGAACAGGGGGGGCCAAAAACATTCAGTACTTC. Its protein product is CASRTGGAKNIQYF.

This clone was picked up one time. The rearrangement joins TRBV19 to TRBJ2-1, with 11 nucleotides matching TRBD2. Per the germline V gene, CDR1 is LNHDA and CDR2 is SQIVND (reference sequence). CDR3 length: 15 residues. J gave up 3 bases and V 10 bases, and 8 bases lay outside the gene matches. CDR3 coding DNA: TGTGCCACCAAGGTTAGCGGGGGGGACTACAATGAGCAGTTCTTC. Translated: CATKVSGGDYNEQFF.

The chain uses TRBV5-1 and TRBJ1-1; D uncertain. V was pared by 4 bases and J by 1 base, with 11 bases between. From germline, CDR1 is SGHRS and CDR2 YFSETQ. CDR3 length: 14 amino acids. This CDR3 is CASSGRGENTEAFF. The CDR3 nucleotides are TGCGCCAGCAGCGGACGGGGAGAGAACACTGAAGCTTTCTTT.

The V gene is TRBV19, the J gene TRBJ2-2; no reliable D call. This CDR3 is 17 amino acids long. Germline V gene sequence: CDR1 LNHDA, CDR2 SQIVND (reference sequence). The V end lost 2 bases, the J end lost 0 bases, and 13 bases lay between the germline ends. The CDR3 loop is CASSISRLGANTGELFF. The CDR3 coding sequence is TGTGCCAGTAGTATAAGCCGGCTAGGCGCGAACACCGGGGAGCTGTTTTTT.

The chain joins TRBV6-2 or TRBV6-3 to TRBJ2-5; the D gene is possibly TRBD1 (6 bases). The V gene lost 2 bases and the J gene lost 6 bases, with 10 bases spanning the gap. The CDR3 contains 13 residues. The germline gives CDR1 MNHEY, CDR2 SVGEGT. This CDR3 is CASSYTTGKTQYF. CDR3 DNA sequence: TGTGCCAGCAGTTACACCACAGGGAAGACCCAGTACTTC.

The rearrangement uses TRBV28 and TRBJ1-5; D is unclear. Trimming pared 7 bases from V and 4 bases from J, leaving 11 bases between. There are 13 residues in the CDR3. Germline CDR1 reads MDHEN; CDR2 reads SYDVKM. The CDR3 loop is CASISQRNQPQHF. CDR3 sequence (DNA): TGTGCCAGCATATCACAGCGAAATCAGCCCCAGCATTTT.

J is TRBJ1-1 and V is TRBV3-1 (or the pseudogene TRBV3-2); TRBD1 might be the D (5 bases). This CDR3 region has 13 residues. Germline V gene lookup returns CDR1 LGHDT and CDR2 YNNKEL (reference sequence). Trimming removed 4 bases at V and 7 bases at J, with 13 bases between. The CDR3 is CASSLGDLGEAFF. CDR3 sequence (DNA): TGTGCCAGCAGCCTAGGGGACTTGGGTGAAGCTTTCTTT.

This clone was recorded only once. This chain links TRBV20-1 with TRBJ1-2; D is ambiguous. Germline V gives CDR1 DFQATT, CDR2 SNEGSKA (reference sequence). Trimming left V 3 bases short and J 3 bases short, with 14 bases between. The length of the CDR3 is 14 residues. CDR3 loop: CSASTGLDDYGYTF. In DNA, the CDR3 is TGCAGTGCTAGTACCGGGTTGGATGACTATGGCTACACCTTC.

This chain uses TRBV10-3 with TRBJ1-1, with a possible D match to TRBD1 (5 bases). V lost 7 bases to trimming and J lost 3 bases, with 12 bases between them. Germline V gene sequence: CDR1 ENHRY, CDR2 SYGVKD. The CDR3 covers 13 residues. CDR3 in amino acids: CAIKGEGHTEAFF. The CDR3 coding sequence is TGTGCCATCAAAGGAGAGGGACACACTGAAGCTTTCTTT.

This chain connects TRBV2 to TRBJ2-1; perhaps TRBD2 as D (5 bases). V lost 4 bases and J lost 10, with 8 bases in between. The CDR3 extends over 11 amino acids. The germline V gene has CDR1 SNHLY and CDR2 FYNNEI. The CDR3 is CASSAIAEQFF. CDR3 in DNA: TGTGCCAGCAGTGCAATAGCGGAGCAGTTCTTC.

In this sample, this clone turned up once. The V and J genes are TRBV18 and TRBJ2-3; no reliable D call. The CDR3 is 14 residues long. Germline values: CDR1 KGHSH, CDR2 LQKENI. Trimming took off 6 bases at V and 1 base at J, with 11 bases between the two ends. This CDR3 reads CASSQTRGTDTQYF. CDR3 DNA sequence: TGTGCCAGCTCCCAAACCCGGGGCACAGATACGCAGTATTTT.

The CDR3 region has the DNA TGCGCCAGCAGCCGCCCGACCTTGAACACTGAAGCTTTCTTT. Translated, it gives CASSRPTLNTEAFF. The V and J genes are TRBV4-1 and TRBJ1-1; D remains unclear. The CDR3 runs to 14 residues. From germline, CDR1 is MGHRA and CDR2 YSYEKL. V gave up 4 bases and J gave up 0 bases, with 9 bases separating them.

J is TRBJ1-1 and V is TRBV12-5, with D hard to call. V was cut by 0 bases and J by 11 bases, with 16 bases left in between. This CDR3 is 14 amino acids long. Germline values: CDR1 LGHNT, CDR2 FRNRAP. In DNA, the CDR3 is TGTGCTAGTGGTTTGGTATCGGCAAGGTCATCGGCTTTCTTT. As protein: CASGLVSARSSAFF.

This sequence joins TRBV28 and TRBJ2-7; 11 bases align to TRBD2. With 6 bases clipped from V and 0 bases from J, the junction kept 7 bases outside the gene matches. The CDR3 totals 16 residues. Per the germline V gene, CDR1 is MDHEN and CDR2 is SYDVKM. The DNA for the CDR3 is TGTGCCAGCAGGGGGGTCACTAGCGGGAGCTCCTACGAGCAGTACTTC. Translating it yields CASRGVTSGSSYEQYF.

The V gene is TRBV6-5, the J gene TRBJ2-6, with D unclear. CDR3 length equals 14 residues. Germline-derived CDR1 and CDR2 are MNHEY and SVGAGI. The V gene lost 2 bases and the J gene lost 0 bases, with 2 bases spanning the gap. The CDR3 sequence: CASSYDSGANVLTF. CDR3 coding DNA: TGTGCCAGCAGTTACGACTCTGGGGCCAACGTCCTGACTTTC.

The J gene is TRBJ1-5, the V gene TRBV30, with 7 bases fitting TRBD1. This CDR3 spans 19 amino acids. Trimming removed 3 bases from V and 0 bases from J; junction bases left unmatched: 17. CDR1 is GTSNPN and CDR2 is SVGIG in the germline V gene (reference sequence). As DNA, the CDR3 is TGTGCCTGGAGCCCGCCCGGGACAGAGTCGTTTTATAGCAATCAGCCCCAGCATTTT. Protein: CAWSPPGTESFYSNQPQHF.

The gene calls are TRBV12-2 and TRBJ1-1. TRBV12-2 is described as a pseudogene. CDR3 length: 17 residues. CDR3 nucleotides: TGTGCAAGTCGCTTAGATGAGGCAGGGAGGGATGTTACTGAAGCTTTCTTT. Translation: CASRLDEAGRDVTEAFF.

The V and J genes are TRBV18 and TRBJ1-1; a possible D gene is TRBD1 (6 bases). There are 14 residues in the CDR3. V was shortened by 2 bases and J by 5 bases, with 12 bases between the two germline ends. Germline CDR1 is KGHSH and CDR2 is LQKENI. CDR3 DNA sequence: TGTGCCAGCTCACCAACCGCGGGGGCTACTGAAGCTTTCTTT. It specifies CASSPTAGATEAFF.

The genes are TRBV28 and TRBJ1-1; tentative D call: TRBD1 (6 bases). Germline CDR1 reads MDHEN; CDR2 reads SYDVKM. This CDR3 is built from 14 residues. Trimming shortened V by 5 bases and J by 6 bases, and 16 bases separated the two germline ends. In nucleotides, the CDR3 is TGTGCCAGCAGTGCACGGGACATGCCAGCTGAAGCTTTCTTT. This sequence encodes CASSARDMPAEAFF.

The chain combines TRBV5-4 with TRBJ2-4, with 10 bases aligning to TRBD1. Germline V lookup: CDR1 SGHNT, CDR2 YYREEE (reference sequence). J lost 8 bases, V lost 0 bases, and 2 bases had no gene match. CDR3 length: 14 amino acids. CDR3 sequence: CASSLGTGGDIQYF. The CDR3 DNA reads as TGTGCCAGCAGCTTGGGGACAGGGGGAGACATTCAGTACTTC.